This TCR beta chain was captured in a study of blood T cell repertoires in COVID-19. Study details: Samples came from the United States, Italy and Spain, spanning acute and convalescent COVID-19. PBMCs, B-cell-depleted T cells, or T cells were the source of the cDNA or gDNA that made up the material.

Source study methods: Researchers report that nucleated cell counts were estimated from reference gene primer amplification. Clones were read by immunoSEQ multiplex PCR, and TCRdb kept only the in-frame ones, dropping some. V, J and clone size were drawn from that table, and D and trimming were deduced from the DNA. The sample consists of more than 200,000 clones, around 86% of them appearing once. The sample comprised peripheral blood. The source is a man aged 80 or over with acute or convalescent COVID-19.

CDR3 protein: CASSIRSGRARGYEQYF. Written as DNA, the CDR3 is TGTGCCAGTAGTATACGGAGCGGGAGGGCCCGGGGCTACGAGCAGTACTTC. The chain carries TRBV19 and TRBJ2-7; 10 nucleotides agree with TRBD2. CDR3 length: 17 residues. Losses at the gene ends were 2 bases for V and 3 bases for J; bases not matched to a gene: 10. The germline CDR1 and CDR2 sequences are LNHDA and SQIVND (reference sequence).